Listed below are T cell receptor beta chains from one sample, sequenced in a study of T-cell memory formation after mild COVID-19. TCRdb redid the calling of the 5' RACE reads with MiXCR, one entry per CDR3 protein. Of 470,000 or so distinct CDR3 sequences listed, about 19% are singletons. The specimen sequenced was PBMCs or a T cell subset sorted from them (not recorded which). Receptors were obtained from an adult woman who had mild COVID-19 (a few samples of this study predate the infection). Cell type and time point are not known. Both conserved end residues are part of each CDR3. A D gene is named only where the DNA matches it firmly. For some rows the clone size is stated as once, few or many, or as a class when expanded; others skip it.

V gene	D gene	clone size	J gene	CDR3 DNA	CDR3 protein
TRBV3-1	-	-	TRBJ2-2	TGTGCCAGCAGCCTAGGACTAAGCTTGAACACCGGGGAGCTGTTTTTT	CASSLGLSLNTGELFF
TRBV30	-	-	TRBJ2-3	TGTGCCTGGAGCCCCTTGTGGGGTACGCAGTATTTT	CAWSPLWGTQYF
TRBV7-2	-	-	TRBJ1-5	TGTGCCAGCAGCTTGAACCTGGGAGTGGGTCAGCCCCAGCATTTT	CASSLNLGVGQPQHF
TRBV5-1	-	-	TRBJ2-2	TGCGCCAGCCGCCTTTCAGCTAGCGATAACACCGGGGAGCTGTTTTTT	CASRLSASDNTGELFF
TRBV7-2	TRBD1	-	TRBJ2-5	TGTGCCAGCAGCTTTAGGACAGGGGGATCCGAAGAGACCCAGTACTTC	CASSFRTGGSEETQYF
TRBV29-1	-	-	TRBJ1-1	TGCAGCGCCGCGGGGGGTCCCACTGAAGCTTTCTTT	CSAAGGPTEAFF
TRBV5-1	-	few	TRBJ2-5	TGCGCCAGCAGCGCCCCCAACCAAGAGACCCAGTACTTC	CASSAPNQETQYF
TRBV12-3/TRBV12-4	-	-	TRBJ1-1	TGTGCCAGCAGTTTTTCCATAGACACTGAAGCTTTCTTT	CASSFSIDTEAFF
TRBV20-1	-	few	TRBJ2-5	TGCAGTGCTACCACCGGGGGAGAGACCCAGTACTTC	CSATTGGETQYF
TRBV3-1	TRBD2	few	TRBJ2-1	TGTGCCAGCAGCCAAGTCCTAGCGGAGGTAAATGAGCAGTTCTTC	CASSQVLAEVNEQFF
TRBV11-2	-	-	TRBJ2-7	TGTGCCAGCAGCCCCTATTTATACGAGCAGTACTTC	CASSPYLYEQYF
TRBV15	TRBD1	-	TRBJ2-1	TGTGCCACCAGCAGAGGACAGGGGGGGTCTTACAATGAGCAGTTCTTC	CATSRGQGGSYNEQFF
TRBV15	TRBD1	-	TRBJ1-1	TGTGCCACCAGCTTACCAGGGGGCATGGGTACTGAAGCTTTCTTT	CATSLPGGMGTEAFF
TRBV29-1	TRBD2	-	TRBJ2-7	TGCAGCGTTCGTGCGGGAGAGAGGTCCTACGAGCAGTACTTC	CSVRAGERSYEQYF
TRBV13	-	few	TRBJ1-2	TGTGCCAGCAGCTTGACCGGCTTCGACTATGGCTACACCTTC	CASSLTGFDYGYTF
TRBV4-1	-	few	TRBJ1-2	TGCGCCAGCAGCCAGGCGGTAAACCAGCCCAACTATGGCTACACCTTC	CASSQAVNQPNYGYTF
TRBV18	TRBD1	-	TRBJ2-7	TGTGCCAGCTCACCATCCAGGGACAGGCGTCGTCCTGGCGAGCAGTACTTC	CASSPSRDRRRPGEQYF
TRBV7-9	-	-	TRBJ1-1	TGTGCCAGCAGCCGACCGGGACAAGGCATGAACACTGAAGCTTTCTTT	CASSRPGQGMNTEAFF
TRBV19	TRBD1	-	TRBJ2-7	TGTGCCAGTAGTATGGGGACAGGGATGCTCTACGAGCAGTACTTC	CASSMGTGMLYEQYF
TRBV5-1	-	-	TRBJ2-3	TGCGCCAGCAGCTATAAGGATACGCAGTATTTT	CASSYKDTQYF
TRBV20-1	-	few	TRBJ1-2	TGCAGTGCTATGAACGGGGGGAAGATATCGGTCTACACCTTC	CSAMNGGKISVYTF
TRBV24-1	-	few	TRBJ2-2	TGTGCCACCAGTGATTTTCAGCGGGCGAACACCGGGGAGCTGTTTTTT	CATSDFQRANTGELFF
TRBV30	-	-	TRBJ2-6	TGTGCCTGGAGTGTAGGCGGCGACGGGGCCAACGTCCTGACTTTC	CAWSVGGDGANVLTF
TRBV7-2	TRBD2	few	TRBJ2-3	TGTGCCAGCAGCTTGCCAGGACTAGCGGGAGGGCCGACAGATACGCAGTATTTT	CASSLPGLAGGPTDTQYF
TRBV5-1	-	-	TRBJ2-1	TGCGCCAGCAGCGGGGGGCGTGAGCAGTTCTTC	CASSGGREQFF
TRBV20-1	TRBD1	-	TRBJ2-7	TGCAGTGCTCGGGGACAGATACGCGAGCAGTACTTC	CSARGQIREQYF
TRBV20-1	TRBD1	many	TRBJ1-1	TGCAGTGCTAAGACAGGGGGTGTCGACACTGAAGCTTTCTTT	CSAKTGGVDTEAFF
TRBV29-1	-	-	TRBJ2-7	TGCAGCGTTGAAGACAGCCAGTTCTACGAGCAGTACTTC	CSVEDSQFYEQYF
TRBV2	-	few	TRBJ2-1	TGTGCCAGCAACGAGAGAGGACCCCCCAATGAGCAGTTCTTC	CASNERGPPNEQFF
TRBV20-1	-	-	TRBJ1-2	TGCAGTGCTATCCCTCCTCTCAATGCCGGGAAAGTCGGCTATGGCTACACCTTC	CSAIPPLNAGKVGYGYTF
TRBV6-6	TRBD1	-	TRBJ1-5	TGTGCCAGCAGTTACTCGAGGACAGGTTATAACAATCAGCCCCAGCATTTT	CASSYSRTGYNNQPQHF
TRBV6-1	-	-	TRBJ2-3	TGTGCCAGCAGTGAAGCTAGCATATCACAGACAGATACGCAGTATTTT	CASSEASISQTDTQYF
TRBV12-3/TRBV12-4	TRBD1	few	TRBJ2-5	TGTGCCAGCAGTTTAAGGTACCGGGGACAGGGAAGAGAACAAGAGACCCAGTACTTC	CASSLRYRGQGREQETQYF
TRBV12-3/TRBV12-4	-	many	TRBJ1-5	TGTGCCAGCAGCCTGGGACGGCAAGCCAATCAGCCCCAGCATTTT	CASSLGRQANQPQHF
TRBV29-1	-	few	TRBJ1-2	TGCAGCGTTGATAAGGGGGGAACTAACTATGGCTACACCTTC	CSVDKGGTNYGYTF
TRBV7-3	TRBD2	many	TRBJ2-1	TGTGCCAGCAGCCCCCACCGTGGACTAGCGGGGGTAACATACAATGAGCAGTTCTTC	CASSPHRGLAGVTYNEQFF
TRBV20-1	TRBD2	once	TRBJ2-7	TGCAGTGCTAGGCCGGGGACTAGCGGTTACGAGCAGTACTTC	CSARPGTSGYEQYF
TRBV12-3/TRBV12-4	TRBD2	few	TRBJ2-3	TGTGCCAGCAGACGAAGCGGGAGGGCCGGAGATACGCAGTATTTT	CASRRSGRAGDTQYF
TRBV7-3	-	-	TRBJ2-4	TGTGACAGCAGCCCCCGGGACGGGGCCATTCAGTACTTC	CDSSPRDGAIQYF
TRBV7-2	TRBD2	-	TRBJ2-1	TGTGCCAGCAGCTTAGCATCTTCGGGAGGCGGATCCTACAATGAGCAGTTCTTC	CASSLASSGGGSYNEQFF
TRBV4-2	-	few	TRBJ1-1	TGTGCCAGCAGCCAAGAGATCCTCGTCGGTGAAGCTTTCTTT	CASSQEILVGEAFF
TRBV6-5	-	-	TRBJ2-1	TGTGCCAGCAGCAAGACAGAATCAAATGAGCAGTTCTTC	CASSKTESNEQFF
TRBV20-1	-	-	TRBJ1-1	TGCAGTGCTAGAGACAGGTTCAACACTGAAGCTTTCTTT	CSARDRFNTEAFF
TRBV2	TRBD1	few	TRBJ2-7	TGTGCCAGCAGTGACGACAGGGGGCGGCGCGAGCAGTACTTC	CASSDDRGRREQYF
TRBV5-1	TRBD1	many	TRBJ2-2	TGCGCCAGCAGCTTGGGCCAGGGGGCCAGCACCGGGGAGCTGTTTTTT	CASSLGQGASTGELFF
TRBV24-1	-	-	TRBJ2-1	TGTGCCACCACCTCACTGAGCGGTAATGAGCAGTTCTTC	CATTSLSGNEQFF
TRBV12-3/TRBV12-4	-	-	TRBJ2-7	TGTGCCAGCAGTATCGGGGCGTCCGAGCAGTACTTC	CASSIGASEQYF
TRBV18	TRBD1	-	TRBJ1-4	TGTGCCAGCTCACCAGTGAGGGACAGTACTGAAAAACTGTTTTTT	CASSPVRDSTEKLFF
TRBV4-3	TRBD2	few	TRBJ2-7	TGCGCCAGCAGCCAAGAATGGGCCGGGACTATCTCCTACGAGCAGTACTTC	CASSQEWAGTISYEQYF
TRBV19	TRBD1	few	TRBJ1-1	TGTGCCAGTAGTGGGCAGGGGGCGAGAAACACTGAAGCTTTCTTT	CASSGQGARNTEAFF
TRBV2	-	-	TRBJ1-1	TGTGCCAGCATGATGAACACTGAAGCTTTCTTT	CASMMNTEAFF
TRBV19	TRBD2	once	TRBJ2-2	TGTGCCAGTAGTATACTAGCGGGAGGGCGCACCGGGGAGCTGTTTTTT	CASSILAGGRTGELFF
TRBV10-3	TRBD2	many	TRBJ2-1	TGTGCCATCGGACTAGCGGGAGCCAATGAGCAGTTCTTC	CAIGLAGANEQFF
TRBV6-6	TRBD1	-	TRBJ1-1	TGTGCCAGCAGGCCCCGGGACAGGGTTATGAACACTGAAGCTTTCTTT	CASRPRDRVMNTEAFF